Listed below are T cell receptor beta chains from one sample, sequenced in a study of T cells in Graves' hyperthyroidism and ophthalmopathy. TCRdb processed the multiplex PCR reads anew with MiXCR; each CDR3 protein has one entry. Counted here are around 520,000 distinct CDR3 sequences, 14% occurring once; the ten biggest clones make up 17%. Source material: blood. The receptors derive from a woman aged 18 to 35 with Graves' hyperthyroidism. Each CDR3 is given with its conserved first and last residue. D genes are given only for firm matches. Clone size is given for some rows only: seen once, a few or many times, or a class if the clone is expanded.

CDR3 protein,CDR3 DNA,clone size,D gene,V gene,J gene
CASKERRLNTEAFF,TGTGCCAGTAAGGAAAGACGCTTGAACACTGAAGCTTTCTTT,many,NA,TRBV19,TRBJ1-1
CASSSAGTREFDEQFF,TGTGCCAGCAGTTCCGCAGGGACTAGAGAGTTCGATGAGCAGTTCTTC,many,TRBD2,TRBV7-2,TRBJ2-1
CSVALSGQGADTEAFF,TGCAGCGTTGCCCTATCGGGACAGGGGGCCGACACTGAAGCTTTCTTT,NA,TRBD1,TRBV29-1,TRBJ1-1
CASSLGQGWDIQYF,TGCGCCAGCAGCCTAGGACAAGGGTGGGACATTCAGTACTTC,many,NA,TRBV5-1,TRBJ2-4
CAISSGQGSEKLFF,TGTGCCATCAGTTCTGGACAGGGTAGTGAAAAACTGTTTTTT,many,TRBD1,TRBV10-3,TRBJ1-4
CSLLRDRTSGWTEAFF,TGTTCACTACTCCGGGACAGGACATCGGGGTGGACTGAAGCTTTCTTT,NA,TRBD1,TRBV6-4,TRBJ1-1
CASTLQGARETQYF,TGCGCCAGCACTCTACAGGGGGCGCGGGAGACCCAGTACTTC,few,TRBD1,TRBV10-2,TRBJ2-5
CASSLGSGQGRGETDTQYF,TGTGCCAGCAGCCTAGGGTCGGGACAGGGACGTGGGGAAACAGATACGCAGTATTTT,NA,TRBD1,TRBV7-3,TRBJ2-3
CASSLTSGSSYNEQFF,TGTGCCAGCAGTCTAACTAGCGGTAGCTCCTACAATGAGCAGTTCTTC,many,TRBD2,TRBV12-3/TRBV12-4,TRBJ2-1
CAISAQAGLNTGELFF,TGTGCCATCAGTGCCCAGGCGGGCCTGAACACCGGGGAGCTGTTTTTT,few,NA,TRBV10-3,TRBJ2-2
CASSTGLAGSNEQFF,TGTGCCAGCAGCACGGGACTAGCGGGCAGCAATGAGCAGTTCTTC,NA,TRBD2,TRBV5-8,TRBJ2-1
CASSPGDTYHAEAFF,TGTGCCAGCAGCCCAGGCGACACTTACCATGCTGAAGCTTTCTTT,many,NA,TRBV7-9,TRBJ1-1
CSARGGGTSLYEQFF,TGCAGTGCTAGGGGGGGCGGGACTAGTCTCTATGAGCAGTTCTTC,NA,TRBD2,TRBV20-1,TRBJ2-1
CASSHQGGNQPQHF,TGCGCCAGCAGCCACCAGGGAGGAAATCAGCCCCAGCATTTT,few,NA,TRBV4-1,TRBJ1-5
CSAGTSLADTQYF,TGCAGTGCCGGGACTAGCCTCGCAGATACGCAGTATTTT,few,TRBD2,TRBV20-1,TRBJ2-3
CASSLLQSNEKLFF,TGTGCCAGCAGTTTACTTCAGTCTAATGAAAAACTGTTTTTT,many,NA,TRBV6-1,TRBJ1-4
CASSEPEALMSFF,TGTGCCAGCAGTGAGCCAGAGGCCCTGATGTCTTTCTTT,once,NA,TRBV6-1,TRBJ1-1
CASSLDRNSPLHF,TGCGCCAGCAGCTTGGACCGTAATTCACCCCTCCACTTT,many,NA,TRBV5-1,TRBJ1-6
CSASGRDESYGELFF,TGCAGTGCTAGTGGCCGGGACGAAAGCTATGGGGAGCTGTTTTTT,NA,NA,TRBV20-1,TRBJ2-2
CASSSVMAVAAGGPDTQYF,TGTGCCAGCAGTTCCGTTATGGCCGTTGCGGCGGGAGGGCCTGATACGCAGTATTTT,few,TRBD2,TRBV6-2/TRBV6-3,TRBJ2-3
CASSQDWSGRTGELFF,TGTGCCAGCAGCCAAGATTGGAGCGGGAGGACCGGGGAGCTGTTTTTT,NA,TRBD2,TRBV3-1,TRBJ2-2
CASSTFQGRTYEQFF,TGTGCCAGCAGTACCTTCCAGGGGAGAACATATGAGCAGTTCTTC,NA,NA,TRBV6-1,TRBJ2-1
CSAQNRDRTNYGYTF,TGCAGTGCGCAAAACCGGGACAGGACTAACTATGGCTACACCTTC,many,TRBD1,TRBV20-1,TRBJ1-2
CASSLASSGGNEQFF,TGTGCCAGCAGCTTAGCGTCTAGCGGGGGTAATGAGCAGTTCTTC,many,TRBD2,TRBV11-3,TRBJ2-1
CASSNRTGITGELFF,TGTGCCAGCAGCAATAGGACAGGGATAACCGGGGAGCTGTTTTTT,few,TRBD1,TRBV7-3,TRBJ2-2
CASSLTPKAGTEAFF,TGCGCCAGCAGCCTTACCCCGAAGGCGGGGACTGAAGCTTTCTTT,many,NA,TRBV5-1,TRBJ1-1
CASSISTGYHRETQYF,TGTGCCAGTAGTATATCGACAGGGTACCACCGGGAGACCCAGTACTTC,NA,TRBD1,TRBV19,TRBJ2-5
CAHGTGNEQFF,TGTGCCCACGGGACGGGGAATGAGCAGTTCTTC,many,NA,TRBV30,TRBJ2-1
CASSLVGKRTEAFF,TGTGCCAGCAGCCTCGTTGGGAAGCGCACTGAAGCTTTCTTT,many,NA,TRBV3-1,TRBJ1-1
CASSPGTQGFEAFF,TGTGCCAGCTCACCCGGAACCCAGGGTTTTGAAGCTTTCTTT,NA,NA,TRBV18,TRBJ1-1
CSVTSGTGNGYTF,TGCAGCGTTACCTCCGGGACAGGGAATGGCTACACCTTC,NA,TRBD1,TRBV29-1,TRBJ1-2
CATSRDIGGGYTF,TGTGCCACCAGCAGGGATATAGGGGGTGGCTACACCTTC,many,NA,TRBV15,TRBJ1-2
CASSPRTGKGYGYTF,TGTGCCAGCAGCCCTCGGACAGGGAAGGGCTATGGCTACACCTTC,many,TRBD1,TRBV12-3/TRBV12-4,TRBJ1-2
CASSPGTSGRDPYSEQFF,TGTGCCAGCAGCCCCGGGACTAGCGGGAGGGACCCCTACAGTGAGCAGTTCTTC,few,TRBD2,TRBV7-3,TRBJ2-1
CASSESGRSLSYEQYF,TGTGCCAGCAGCGAGAGCGGGAGGAGTTTGTCCTACGAGCAGTACTTC,few,TRBD2,TRBV9,TRBJ2-7
CASKEDRGYNEQFF,TGTGCCAGCAAAGAGGACAGGGGATACAATGAGCAGTTCTTC,many,TRBD1,TRBV25-1,TRBJ2-1
CASSVEPAPRDTQYF,TGTGCCAGCAGCGTAGAACCCGCGCCACGGGATACGCAGTATTTT,NA,NA,TRBV9,TRBJ2-3
CASSQHSKVTEAFF,TGCGCCAGCAGCCAACATTCCAAGGTCACTGAAGCTTTCTTT,few,NA,TRBV4-1,TRBJ1-1
CASSQDPAGTSSGANVLTF,TGTGCCAGCAGCCAAGATCCGGCAGGAACGAGCTCTGGGGCCAACGTCCTGACTTTC,many,NA,TRBV3-1,TRBJ2-6
CASSHEGGNQPQHF,TGCGCCAGCAGCCATGAGGGGGGCAATCAGCCCCAGCATTTT,many,NA,TRBV4-1,TRBJ1-5
CSARDPASDEQFF,TGCAGTGCTAGAGATCCCGCTAGCGATGAGCAGTTCTTC,many,NA,TRBV20-1,TRBJ2-1
CASKGDLSGNTIYF,TGTGCCAGTAAGGGGGACCTCTCTGGAAACACCATATATTTT,NA,NA,TRBV19,TRBJ1-3
CASSYSYISGNTIYF,TGTGCCAGCAGTTACTCATACATCTCTGGAAACACCATATATTTT,NA,NA,TRBV6-5,TRBJ1-3
CASRPGQGANEKLFF,TGTGCCAGTAGGCCGGGTCAAGGAGCTAATGAAAAACTGTTTTTT,many,NA,TRBV19,TRBJ1-4
CASSLGRSVNSPLHF,TGTGCCAGCAGTTTGGGGCGCAGCGTTAATTCACCCCTCCACTTT,NA,NA,TRBV28,TRBJ1-6
CASSLVGTVETQYF,TGTGCCAGCAGTTTAGTCGGGACGGTGGAGACCCAGTACTTC,many,NA,TRBV12-3/TRBV12-4,TRBJ2-5
CASSRGTGGRKTQYF,TGTGCCAGCAGCCGAGGTACAGGGGGCCGGAAGACCCAGTACTTC,many,TRBD1,TRBV12-3/TRBV12-4,TRBJ2-5
CASSDQAGTSYEQYF,TGCGCCAGCAGTGATCAAGCGGGAACCTCCTACGAGCAGTACTTC,NA,TRBD2,TRBV10-2,TRBJ2-7
CASSTIQGGNYGYTF,TGCGCCAGCAGCACCATACAGGGCGGGAACTATGGCTACACCTTC,few,NA,TRBV5-1,TRBJ1-2
CASSNLGLAWLNEQFF,TGTGCCAGCAGCAATCTAGGACTAGCTTGGTTGAATGAGCAGTTCTTC,many,TRBD2,TRBV11-3,TRBJ2-1